This T cell receptor (beta chain) was obtained from a study of cytomegalovirus exposure and HLA in healthy donors. Study at large: The roughly 120 validation repertoires used the same platform as the 666 first-cohort repertoires, a later analysis reported. Study findings and constraints: A few of the chains that were CMV-associated were confirmed in vitro to be specific for CMV antigens.

Germline CDR1 and CDR2: SGDLS and YYNGEE. CDR3 length equals 13 residues. Trimming stripped 3 bases from V and 1 base from J, with 4 bases between. Measured with immunoSEQ multiplex PCR; TCRdb has only the in-frame clones, and not every one. The table lists around 150,000 clones, 70% to 85% of them singletons. As for this clone: Its antigen is currently unknown.

The source is a man aged 25-45 years in good health and CMV-seropositive. Sequenced: PBMCs. V gene TRBV9 combines with J gene TRBJ2-2; D is uncertain. The DNA for the CDR3 is TGTGCCAGCAGCGCAGAGAACACCGGGGAGCTGTTTTTT. It specifies CASSAENTGELFF.